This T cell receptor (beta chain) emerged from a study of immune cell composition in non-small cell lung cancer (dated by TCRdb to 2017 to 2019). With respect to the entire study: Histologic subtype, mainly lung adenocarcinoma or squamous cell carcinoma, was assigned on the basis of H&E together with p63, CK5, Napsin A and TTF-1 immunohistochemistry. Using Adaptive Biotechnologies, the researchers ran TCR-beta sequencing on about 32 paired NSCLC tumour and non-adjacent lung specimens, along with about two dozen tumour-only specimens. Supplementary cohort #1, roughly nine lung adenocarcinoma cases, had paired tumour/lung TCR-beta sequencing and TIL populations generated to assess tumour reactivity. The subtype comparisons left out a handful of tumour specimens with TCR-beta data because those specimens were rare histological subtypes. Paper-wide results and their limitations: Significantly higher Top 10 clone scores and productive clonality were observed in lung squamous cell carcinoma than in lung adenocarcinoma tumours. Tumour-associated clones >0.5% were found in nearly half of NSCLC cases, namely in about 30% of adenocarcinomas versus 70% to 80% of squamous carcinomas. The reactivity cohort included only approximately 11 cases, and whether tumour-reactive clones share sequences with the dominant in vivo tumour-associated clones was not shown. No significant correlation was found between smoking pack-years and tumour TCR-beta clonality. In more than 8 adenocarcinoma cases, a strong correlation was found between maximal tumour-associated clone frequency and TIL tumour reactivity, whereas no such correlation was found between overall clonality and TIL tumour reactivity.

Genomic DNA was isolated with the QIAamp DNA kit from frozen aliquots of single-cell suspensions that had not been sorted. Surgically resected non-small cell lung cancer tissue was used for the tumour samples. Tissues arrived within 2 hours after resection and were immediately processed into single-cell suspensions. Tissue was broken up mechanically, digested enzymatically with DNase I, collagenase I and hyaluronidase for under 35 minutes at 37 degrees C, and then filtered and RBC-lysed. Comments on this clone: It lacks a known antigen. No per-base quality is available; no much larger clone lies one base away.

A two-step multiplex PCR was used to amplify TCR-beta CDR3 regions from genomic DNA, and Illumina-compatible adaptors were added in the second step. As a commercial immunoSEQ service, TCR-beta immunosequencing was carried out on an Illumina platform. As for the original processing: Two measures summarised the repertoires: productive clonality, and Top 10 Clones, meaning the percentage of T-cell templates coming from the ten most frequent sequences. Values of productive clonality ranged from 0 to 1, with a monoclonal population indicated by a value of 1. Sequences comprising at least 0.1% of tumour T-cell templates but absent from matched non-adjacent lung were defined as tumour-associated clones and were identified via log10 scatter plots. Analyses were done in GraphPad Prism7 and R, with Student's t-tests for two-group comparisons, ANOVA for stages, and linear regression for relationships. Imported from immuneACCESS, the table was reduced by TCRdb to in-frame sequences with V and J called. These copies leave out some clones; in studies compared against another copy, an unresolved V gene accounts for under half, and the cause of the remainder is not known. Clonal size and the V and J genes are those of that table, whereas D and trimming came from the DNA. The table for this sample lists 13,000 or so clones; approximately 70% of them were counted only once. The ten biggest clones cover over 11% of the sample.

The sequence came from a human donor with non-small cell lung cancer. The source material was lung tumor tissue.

The DNA sequence is as follows: TGTGCCAGCAGCCTGGGACTAGCGGGGAACTTGAATGAGCAGTTCTTC. The translation is CASSLGLAGNLNEQFF. The V and J segments used are TRBV28 and TRBJ2-1, with 13 central nucleotides matching TRBD2. Via the germline V gene, CDR1 is MDHEN and CDR2 SYDVKM. Trimming takes 6 bases off V and 7 bases off J; junction bases not matched to a gene: 9. Spanning cysteine to phenylalanine, the CDR3 consists of 16 amino acids. The read is trimmed to its CDR3 DNA, 48 bases read in frame from base 1.